This TCR beta chain was observed in a study of regulatory T cells in long-lasting Graves disease. This clonotype appeared many times. The time point is: newly diagnosed GD, antithyroid drugs for less than 3 months. The TCR library was prepared using RNA isolated from PBMCs. Library construction for TCR beta used iRepertoire HTBI primers and Arm-PCR of CDR3 regions. TCRdb reprocessed the multiplex PCR reads via MiXCR and lists one record per CDR3 protein. Of hundreds of thousands of distinct CDR3 sequences in the sample, 16% were seen once. The CDR3 has 13 residues. J lost 8 bases, V lost 3 bases, and 4 bases had no gene match. Per germline, CDR1 KGHSH and CDR2 LQKENI. The same data also went into a second study, on T cells in Graves' hyperthyroidism and ophthalmopathy.

The sample consisted of peripheral blood mononuclear cells (PBMCs), taken at new diagnosis, from a patient treated with antithyroid drugs. The V call is TRBV18, the J call TRBJ2-1, with 7 bases that match TRBD1. This sequence was found in a woman in her 30s with Graves disease. The CDR3 is CASSPKQGDEQFF. In nucleotides, the CDR3 is TGTGCCAGCTCACCCAAGCAGGGGGATGAGCAGTTCTTC.